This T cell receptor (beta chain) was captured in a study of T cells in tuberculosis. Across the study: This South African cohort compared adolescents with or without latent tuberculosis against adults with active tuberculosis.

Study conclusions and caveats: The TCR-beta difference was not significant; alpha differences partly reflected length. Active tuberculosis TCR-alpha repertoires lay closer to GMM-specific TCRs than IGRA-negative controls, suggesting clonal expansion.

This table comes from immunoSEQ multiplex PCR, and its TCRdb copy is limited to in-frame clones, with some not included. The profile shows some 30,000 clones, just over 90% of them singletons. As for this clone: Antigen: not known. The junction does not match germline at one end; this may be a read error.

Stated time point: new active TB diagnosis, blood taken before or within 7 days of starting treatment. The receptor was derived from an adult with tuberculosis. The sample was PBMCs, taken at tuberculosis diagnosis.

CDR3 DNA sequence: TGTGCCACCAGCAGGGGGGAGGACAGGGATTTT. Its protein product is CATSRGEDRDF. The V and J genes are TRBV15 and TRBJ1-1; TRBD1 aligns across 8 bases. The CDR3 runs to 11 residues. The germline gives CDR1 LNHNV, CDR2 YYDKDF (reference sequence). The full variable domain, in which reference TRBV15 and TRBJ1-1 provide the parts outside the CDR3, is DAMVIQNPRYQVTQFGKPVTLSCSQTLNHNVMYWYQQKSSQAPKLLFHYYDKDFNNEADTPDNFQSRRPNTSFCFLDIRSPGLGDTAMYLCATSRGEDRDFGQGTRLTVV.